These 9 T cell receptor beta chains originate from one sample sequenced in a study of shared clonotypes between healthy human individuals. Assay used: immunoSEQ multiplex PCR; TCRdb lists only in-frame clones, some missing. Among hundreds of thousands of clones listed, approximately 73% were seen once. Sequencing was carried out using memory CD4+ T cells sorted from blood. This sample's subset: CD45RA-negative fraction. These receptors all stem from a woman aged 30 to 39 in good health.

The chain combines TRBV28 with TRBJ1-2, with D hard to call. The CDR3 sequence is 13 residues long. The V and J ends lost 10 bases and 4 bases respectively, with 16 bases between them. The V gene's germline CDR1 is MDHEN and CDR2 SYDVKM. The CDR3 sequence: CATLVAGIYGYTF. The CDR3 nucleotides are TGTGCCACCTTGGTCGCTGGGATCTATGGCTACACCTTC.

This clone was recorded once. The chain combines TRBV27 with TRBJ1-1, with a possible D match to TRBD1 (6 bases). This CDR3 is built from 14 residues. Per germline, CDR1 MNHEY and CDR2 SMNVEV (reference sequence). The ends were cut back, 5 bases at V and 3 bases at J, with 13 bases in the middle. CDR3: CASSRQGSDTEAFF. As DNA, the CDR3 is TGTGCCAGCAGTAGGCAGGGGTCGGACACTGAAGCTTTCTTT.

V is TRBV25-1 and J is TRBJ2-1, with 10 bases matching TRBD2. Germline CDR1 MGHDK, CDR2 SYGVNS. The ends lost 2 bases at V and 7 bases at J; junction bases unmatched: 5. The CDR3 is 15 residues long. The CDR3 DNA reads as TGTGCCAGCAGTGAAGGACTAGCGGTTCGGAATGAGCAGTTCTTC. Amino acids: CASSEGLAVRNEQFF.

About this clone itself: Other nucleotide sequences from this sample produce the same CDR3. CDR3 loop: CASSQELRGNTEAFF. As DNA, the CDR3 is TGTGCCAGCAGCCAAGAGCTCAGGGGTAACACTGAAGCTTTCTTT. V gene TRBV4-2 combines with J gene TRBJ1-1, with D perhaps matching TRBD1 (6 bases). V lost 0 bases and J lost 2, with 10 bases in between. The CDR3 is 15 residues long. Germline values: CDR1 LGHNA, CDR2 YNFKEQ.

This clone has a handful of counts. The CDR3 nucleotides are TGTGCCAGCAGCTTAGGGGCGGGAGGCGAGCAGTACTTC. Its translation: CASSLGAGGEQYF. J is TRBJ2-7 and V is TRBV7-9, with 8 positions matching TRBD2. The trim removed 1 base at V and 6 bases at J, leaving 2 bases unmatched. Germline CDR1 is SEHNR and CDR2 is FQNEAQ (reference sequence). This CDR3 comprises 13 residues.

The chain joins TRBV28 to TRBJ2-1; D not certain. CDR1 MDHEN and CDR2 SYDVKM come from the germline V gene. The V gene lost 10 bases and the J gene lost 1 base, with 8 bases spanning the gap. This CDR3 has 12 residues. The CDR3 coding sequence is TGTGCCATCTACTCGTCCTACAATGAGCAGTTCTTC. Protein product: CAIYSSYNEQFF.

The chain carries TRBV7-8 and TRBJ2-1; 13 bases map to TRBD2. The CDR3 length is 16 residues. The trim removed 1 base at V and 13 bases at J, leaving 10 bases unmatched. The germline V gene encodes CDR1 SGHVS and CDR2 FQNEAQ. The CDR3, as DNA: TGTGCCAGCAGCTTAGAACCCGCCGGGACTAGCGGGACTCAGTTCTTC. Its protein product is CASSLEPAGTSGTQFF. The entire variable domain, with the rest obtained from reference TRBV7-8 and TRBJ2-1, is as follows: GAGVSQSPRYKVAKRGQDVALRCDPISGHVSLFWYQQALGQGPEFLTYFQNEAQLDKSGLPSDRFFAERPEGSVSTLKIQRTQQEDSAVYLCASSLEPAGTSGTQFFGPGTRLTVL.

The V and J genes are TRBV6-5 and TRBJ2-7; 8 positions match TRBD1. The CDR3 extends over 15 amino acids. From germline, CDR1 is MNHEY and CDR2 SVGAGI. V shed 5 bases, J shed 4 bases, and the junction held 10 bases outside the gene matches. The CDR3 nucleotides read TGTGCCAGCAGTAGTCAGGGGGCAAGTCAGTACGAGCAGTACTTC. This gives the protein CASSSQGASQYEQYF.

J is TRBJ2-1 and V is TRBV4-1; D unresolved. Trimming removed 8 bases from V and 5 bases from J, with 4 bases in between. Per germline, CDR1 MGHRA and CDR2 YSYEKL. CDR3 size: 10 residues. CDR3 region: CASGHNEQFF. The CDR3 DNA reads as TGCGCCAGCGGTCACAATGAGCAGTTCTTC.